The clone carrying this T cell receptor beta chain was seen a handful of times. The target antigen is unknown. This sample was included in a study of OX40 agonist ivuxolimab in advanced cancers. Across the study: Anti-PD-1, anti-PD-L1 or anti-CTLA-4 therapy given earlier was allowed, and 30% to 45% had some. Three patients had partial responses: one hepatocellular carcinoma, two cutaneous melanoma. Overall study results and limits: Researchers report that CD8+ T cells had, on average, more expanded clones than CD4+.

CDR3 length: 11 amino acids. Germline CDR1 MNHEY, CDR2 SVGAGI. Trimming cost V 6 bases and J 8 bases, with 8 bases left between them. The method was immunoSEQ multiplex PCR; TCRdb's version includes in-frame clones alone and lacks a portion of them. The table has about 55,000 clones, 80% to 85% seen once. Patients were excluded for autoimmune disease history or systemic immunosuppression. The V call is TRBV6-5, the J call TRBJ2-1; D ambiguous. The sequenced sample was CD4+ or CD8+ T cells sorted from blood, obtained in a trial of the OX40 agonist ivuxolimab. This sequence was found in an adult with an advanced solid tumor such as melanoma, head and neck, liver or kidney cancer. CDR3 protein: CASRIAYEQFF. The CDR3 DNA follows: TGTGCCAGCAGGATTGCCTATGAGCAGTTCTTC.